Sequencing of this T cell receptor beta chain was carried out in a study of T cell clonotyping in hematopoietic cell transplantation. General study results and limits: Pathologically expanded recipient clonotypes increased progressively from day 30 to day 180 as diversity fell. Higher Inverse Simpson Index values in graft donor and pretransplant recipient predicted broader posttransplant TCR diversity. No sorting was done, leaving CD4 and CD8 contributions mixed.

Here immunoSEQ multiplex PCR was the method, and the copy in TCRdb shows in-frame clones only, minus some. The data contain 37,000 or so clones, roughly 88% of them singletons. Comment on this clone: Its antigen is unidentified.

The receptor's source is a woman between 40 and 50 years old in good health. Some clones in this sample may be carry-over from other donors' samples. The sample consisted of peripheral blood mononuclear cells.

CDR3 loop: CAWSVRLEPYEQYF. The CDR3 coding sequence is TGTGCCTGGAGTGTACGATTGGAGCCCTACGAGCAGTACTTC. This chain connects TRBV30 to TRBJ2-7; the D is unclear. Per the germline V gene, CDR1 is GTSNPN and CDR2 is SVGIG (reference sequence). V dropped 0 bases and J dropped 2 bases, with 11 bases sitting between them. The CDR3 is made up of 14 amino acids.